Described below is a single TCR beta chain sequence and its context. Antigen: not known. Investigators spread the genomic DNA of each subset evenly over several immunoSEQ plates. Measured with immunoSEQ multiplex PCR; TCRdb has only the in-frame clones, and not every one. The sample includes approximately 2,300,000 clones, approximately 90% of them seen just once. Germline CDR1 and CDR2: LNHNV and YYDKDF (reference sequence). The CDR3 runs 15 residues. Between the trimmed V and J ends, which lost 1 base and 1 base, there was a span of 11 bases. The sample originates from a study of shared clonotypes between healthy human individuals. Study-level points and caveats: Owing to a small donor count, the genetic and exposure-history diversity represented was limited. Estimated clonotype richness was generally higher in naive than memory subsets.

This TCR derives from a man aged 18 to 30 in good health. Some clones in this sample may be carry-over from other donors' samples. The chain links TRBV15 to TRBJ2-7; the D is unclear. Sequenced input: naive CD4+ T cells from PBMCs. The subset was: CD45RA+ positively selected. CDR3 sequence: CATSRVRVASYEQYF. The CDR3, as DNA: TGTGCCACCAGCAGAGTTCGCGTGGCTTCCTACGAGCAGTACTTC.